The rows below give T cell receptor beta chains drawn from one sample of a study of OX40 agonist ivuxolimab in advanced cancers. Produced via immunoSEQ multiplex PCR; TCRdb's table is partial and in-frame only. The table includes around 95,000 clones, 89% detected once. Sequences were derived from CD4+ or CD8+ T cells sorted from blood, sampled in a trial of the OX40 agonist ivuxolimab. These receptors were obtained from an adult with an advanced solid tumor such as melanoma, head and neck, liver or kidney cancer. The CDR3 runs from the conserved cysteine through the conserved F or W. D genes are given only for firm matches. Size tells how often a clone was seen (once, few, many) or the class of an expanded clone, and some rows leave it out.

d_call,v_call,clone_size,j_call,cdr3_aa,cdr3_nt
NA,TRBV7-7,NA,TRBJ2-2,CASSLDFGTGELFF,TGTGCCAGCAGCTTAGATTTTGGAACCGGGGAGCTGTTTTTT
NA,TRBV19,NA,TRBJ2-2,CASSIEGAHTGELFF,TGTGCCAGTAGTATAGAGGGTGCCCATACCGGGGAGCTGTTTTTT
TRBD2,TRBV5-4,NA,TRBJ2-1,CASSLDPGLAVSNEQFF,TGTGCCAGCAGCTTGGATCCGGGACTAGCAGTTAGCAATGAGCAGTTCTTC
NA,TRBV5-6,NA,TRBJ1-1,CASSLEGNLGTEAFF,TGTGCCAGCAGCTTGGAGGGAAACCTGGGAACTGAAGCTTTCTTT
TRBD1,TRBV6-5,few,TRBJ2-2,CASSYRWRQGSGELFF,TGTGCCAGCAGTTACCGGTGGAGACAGGGGTCCGGGGAGCTGTTTTTT
TRBD2,TRBV27,NA,TRBJ2-2,CASRRGLAGGRTGELFF,TGTGCCAGCAGGAGGGGACTAGCGGGAGGACGCACCGGGGAGCTGTTTTTT
NA,TRBV5-3,NA,TRBJ1-2,CARSLWFSYTF,TGTGCCAGAAGCTTGTGGTTCAGCTACACCTTC
TRBD1,TRBV6-1,NA,TRBJ1-1,CASRITGGAFF,TGTGCCAGCAGAATAACAGGGGGGGCTTTCTTT
TRBD2,TRBV5-4,NA,TRBJ2-2,CASSPPGLAGVGTGELFF,TGTGCCAGCAGCCCGCCGGGACTAGCGGGAGTGGGCACCGGGGAGCTGTTTTTT
NA,TRBV6-1,NA,TRBJ1-2,CASISPGKGYGYTF,TGTGCCAGCATTTCTCCGGGGAAAGGATATGGCTACACCTTC